The table lists the clone carrying this T cell receptor (beta chain) with many counts. The V and J ends lost 3 bases and 4 bases respectively, with 10 bases between them. CDR1 is LNHNV and CDR2 is YYDKDF in the germline V gene (reference sequence). The CDR3 is 14 amino acids. The sample comes from a study of Graves' ophthalmopathy and Graves' hyperthyroidism. Amplification of TCR beta CDR3 regions used RNA transcripts. HTBI-primed RT-PCR formed the first round, and a multiplex PCR formed the second. TCRdb re-called the multiplex PCR reads with MiXCR, one entry per CDR3 protein. The sample holds 340,000 or so distinct CDR3 sequences, about a sixth seen once.

The material sequenced was peripheral blood. The chain carries TRBV15 and TRBJ1-5; D perhaps matches TRBD1 (6 bases). The receptor was isolated from an adult man with Graves' ophthalmopathy. The CDR3 sequence: CATSSQGNNQPQHF. In DNA form, the CDR3 reads TGTGCCACCAGCAGTCAGGGGAATAATCAGCCCCAGCATTTT. Full variable domain (rest looked up from reference TRBV15 and TRBJ1-5): DAMVIQNPRYQVTQFGKPVTLSCSQTLNHNVMYWYQQKSSQAPKLLFHYYDKDFNNEADTPDNFQSRRPNTSFCFLDIRSPGLGDTAMYLCATSSQGNNQPQHFGDGTRLSIL.